These 8 T cell receptor beta chains were sequenced from one sample in a study of graft-versus-host responses after intestinal transplantation. Intraepithelial plus lamina propria lymphocytes were released by processing graft tissue. The data were produced by immunoSEQ multiplex PCR, yet TCRdb's version contains in-frame clones alone and is incomplete. The table lists tens of thousands of clones, approximately 88% of them singletons, with approximately 1.7% in the top ten. The input for sequencing was ileum tissue, taken less than 400 days after transplant. Receptors originate from a human patient who received an intestinal transplant, so some T cells may come from the graft donor.

The chain recombines TRBV4-1 with TRBJ2-1; D might be TRBD2 (5 bases). This CDR3 contains 15 residues. CDR1 is MGHRA, CDR2 YSYEKL, per germline. Trimming stripped 0 bases from V and 9 bases from J, with 15 bases between. In DNA form, the CDR3 reads TGCGCCAGCAGCCAAGATGGACTCCCGGTAAGTGAGCAGTTCTTC. Protein sequence: CASSQDGLPVSEQFF.

The V call is TRBV2, the J call TRBJ2-7, with D unclear. Deletions cut 8 bases from V and 5 bases from J, with 7 bases between. The CDR3 has 10 amino acids. Germline loops: CDR1 SNHLY, CDR2 FYNNEI. The CDR3 loop reads CASAQNEQYF. CDR3 DNA sequence: TGTGCCAGCGCCCAGAACGAGCAGTACTTC.

This clone was detected only a few times. V gene TRBV5-6 combines with J gene TRBJ1-6, with TRBD1 matching over 7 bases. Germline V lookup: CDR1 SGHDT, CDR2 YYEEEE. This CDR3 has 15 residues. With 0 bases clipped from V and 6 bases from J, the junction kept 3 bases outside the gene matches. The DNA of the CDR3 is TGTGCCAGCAGCTTGGCAGGGGGAAGTAATTCACCCCTCCACTTT. This gives the protein CASSLAGGSNSPLHF. The full variable domain, in which reference TRBV5-6 and TRBJ1-6 provide the parts outside the CDR3, is DAGVTQSPTHLIKTRGQQVTLRCSPKSGHDTVSWYQQALGQGPQFIFQYYEEEERQRGNFPDRFSGHQFPNYSSELNVNALLLGDSALYLCASSLAGGSNSPLHFGNGTRLTVT.

The chain combines TRBV6-1 with TRBJ2-2; weak D call: TRBD2 (5 bases). The germline V and J ends were trimmed by 5 bases and 1 base, with 11 bases remaining between them. The CDR3 runs to 15 residues. The germline gives CDR1 MNHNS, CDR2 SASEGT. In nucleotides, the CDR3 is TGTGCCAGCAGTCCCCGGGATTTGAACACCGGGGAGCTGTTTTTT. Protein: CASSPRDLNTGELFF.

Judged by abundance, this clone is medium-sized. The chain carries TRBV7-9 and TRBJ2-7; D not certain. This CDR3 has 15 residues. Per the germline V gene, CDR1 is SEHNR and CDR2 is FQNEAQ (reference sequence). Trimming shortened V by 6 bases and J by 6 bases, and 21 bases separated the two germline ends. CDR3 sequence (DNA): TGTGCCAGCAGTAAGACGGATTCCCTCGGACGCGAGCAGTACTTC. Translating it yields CASSKTDSLGREQYF. The variable domain in full, with the rest retrieved from reference TRBV7-9 and TRBJ2-7, is DTGVSQNPRHKITKRGQNVTFRCDPISEHNRLYWYRQTLGQGPEFLTYFQNEAQLEKSRLLSDRFSAERPKGSFSTLEIQRTEQGDSAMYLCASSKTDSLGREQYFGPGTRLTVT.

The J gene is TRBJ2-3, the V gene TRBV11-2; D uncertain. This CDR3 has 12 amino acids. The V and J ends lost 2 bases and 3 bases respectively, with 3 bases between them. The V gene's germline CDR1 is SGHAT and CDR2 FQNNGV. The CDR3 DNA sequence: TGTGCCAGCAGCTTATATACAGATACGCAGTATTTT. Protein sequence: CASSLYTDTQYF.

This chain uses TRBV29-1 with TRBJ1-5, with TRBD1 identical over 8 bases. Germline-derived CDR1 and CDR2 are SQVTM and ANQGSEA. Trimming at V came to 4 bases and at J to 0 bases, leaving 8 bases not matched to a gene. The CDR3 runs 16 residues. DNA of the CDR3: TGCAGCGTTGTGGACAGGGCTCATTATAGCAATCAGCCCCAGCATTTT. Translated: CSVVDRAHYSNQPQHF.

The chain combines TRBV6-1 with TRBJ2-1; no clear D. The CDR3 runs to 16 residues. Germline assignment: CDR1 MNHNS and CDR2 SASEGT. Trimming left V 3 bases short and J 0 bases short, with 12 bases between. The CDR3 loop reads CASSDTVFSSYNEQFF. In DNA form, the CDR3 reads TGTGCCAGCAGTGACACAGTGTTTAGCTCCTACAATGAGCAGTTCTTC.